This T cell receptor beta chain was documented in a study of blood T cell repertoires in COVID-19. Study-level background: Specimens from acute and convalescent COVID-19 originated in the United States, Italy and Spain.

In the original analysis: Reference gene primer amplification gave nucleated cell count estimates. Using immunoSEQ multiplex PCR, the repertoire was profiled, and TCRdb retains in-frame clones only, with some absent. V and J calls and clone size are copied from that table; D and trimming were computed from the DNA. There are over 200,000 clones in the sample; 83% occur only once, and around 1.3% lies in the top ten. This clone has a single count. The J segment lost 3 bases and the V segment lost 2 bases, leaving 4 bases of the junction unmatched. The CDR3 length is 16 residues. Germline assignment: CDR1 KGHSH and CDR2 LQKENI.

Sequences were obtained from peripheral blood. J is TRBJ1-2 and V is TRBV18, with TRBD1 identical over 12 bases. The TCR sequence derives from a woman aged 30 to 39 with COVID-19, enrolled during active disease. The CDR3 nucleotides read TGTGCCAGCTCACCAGGGACAGGGGGCTTCGACTATGGCTACACCTTC. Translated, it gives CASSPGTGGFDYGYTF.